These 14 T cell receptor beta chains were all obtained from the same sample, sequenced in a study of OX40 agonist ivuxolimab in advanced cancers. The data were produced by immunoSEQ multiplex PCR, yet TCRdb's version contains in-frame clones alone and is incomplete. The table records about 70,000 clones, 75% to 90% of them present only once. The source material was CD4+ or CD8+ T cells sorted from blood, sampled in a trial of the OX40 agonist ivuxolimab. Receptors were obtained from an adult with an advanced solid tumor such as melanoma, head and neck, liver or kidney cancer.

The gene calls are TRBV25-1 and TRBJ2-6, with D possibly being TRBD1 (5 bases). The CDR3 spans 13 residues. V shed 8 bases and J shed 2 bases, with 7 bases lying between them. The germline gives CDR1 MGHDK, CDR2 SYGVNS. CDR3 nucleotides: TGTGCCAGCCAGGGCACTGGGGCCAACGTCCTGACTTTC. As protein: CASQGTGANVLTF.

CDR3 sequence (DNA): TGTGCCAGCAGCTTGGGCCTCTTCAGCAATCAGCCCCAGCATTTT. Protein: CASSLGLFSNQPQHF. The chain uses TRBV7-2 and TRBJ1-5; no definite D call. Trimming left V 3 bases short and J 1 base short, with 10 bases between. Per germline, CDR1 SGHTA and CDR2 FQGNSA. CDR3 length: 15 residues.

The chain joins TRBV18 to TRBJ1-5; D remains ambiguous. V was pared by 6 bases and J by 5 bases, with 17 bases between. Germline V gene lookup returns CDR1 KGHSH and CDR2 LQKENI. The CDR3 length is 15 residues. CDR3 region: CASSPEGSGDQPQHF. CDR3 DNA sequence: TGTGCCAGCTCGCCTGAGGGAAGTGGGGATCAGCCCCAGCATTTT.

The CDR3 DNA follows: TGCGCCAGCAGCGTCGGACTAGCGGGGGGGCAACAAGAGACCCAGTACTTC. This encodes CASSVGLAGGQQETQYF. J is TRBJ2-5 and V is TRBV5-1; 15 nucleotides line up with TRBD2. Trimming cost V 4 bases and J 2 bases; bases outside gene matches: 6. The germline V gene has CDR1 SGHRS and CDR2 YFSETQ. CDR3 length: 17 amino acids.

The chain recombines TRBV30 with TRBJ1-3; perhaps TRBD1 as D (5 bases). Trimming shortened V by 0 bases and J by 8 bases, and 23 bases separated the two germline ends. Germline values: CDR1 GTSNPN, CDR2 SVGIG (reference sequence). The CDR3 contains 17 residues. Written as DNA, the CDR3 is TGTGCCTGGAGTGTAGTCCACCAGACAGCGTTGGGTCACACCATATATTTT. Translated, it gives CAWSVVHQTALGHTIYF.

This chain joins TRBV7-9 and TRBJ1-4; D unclear. The CDR3 extends over 15 amino acids. The germline V gene has CDR1 SEHNR and CDR2 FQNEAQ (reference sequence). V was cut by 2 bases and J by 5 bases, with 12 bases left in between. CDR3 sequence reads: CASSLMGNQNEKLFF. Written as DNA, the CDR3 is TGTGCCAGCAGCTTAATGGGGAATCAGAATGAAAAACTGTTTTTT.

This clone showed up just a few times. CDR3 in DNA: TGTGCCAGCTCACCTATGACAGGGAGTGATTCACCCCTCCACTTT. The encoded protein is CASSPMTGSDSPLHF. The genes are TRBV18 and TRBJ1-6; the match to TRBD1 covers 7 bases. V shed 3 bases and J 8 bases; nucleotides not matched to a gene: 7. There are 15 residues in the CDR3. Germline V gene lookup returns CDR1 KGHSH and CDR2 LQKENI.

CDR3 amino acids: CASSLVGRSYNEQFF. DNA for the CDR3: TGTGCCAGCAGCTTAGTTGGGCGCTCTTACAATGAGCAGTTCTTC. The V and J genes are TRBV11-3 and TRBJ2-1; D not resolved. This CDR3 has 15 amino acids. The ends were cut back, 1 base at V and 4 bases at J, with 11 bases in the middle. Germline CDR1 and CDR2: SGHNT and YENEEA.

The V call is TRBV5-1, the J call TRBJ2-2; D possibly matches TRBD1 or TRBD2 (6 bases each). The CDR3 extends over 15 amino acids. The germline CDR1 and CDR2 sequences are SGHRS and YFSETQ. Trimming cost V 4 bases and J 7 bases, with 17 bases left between them. DNA of the CDR3: TGCGCCAGCAGCACAAATCAGGGGACTGTCGGGGAGCTGTTTTTT. Protein: CASSTNQGTVGELFF.

The chain links TRBV28 to TRBJ1-2; D might be TRBD1 (6 bases). The germline V and J ends were trimmed by 7 bases and 5 bases, with 14 bases remaining between them. The CDR3 spans 13 residues. The germline CDR1 and CDR2 sequences are MDHEN and SYDVKM. CDR3 loop: CASNDRPLYGYTF. The CDR3 DNA reads as TGTGCCAGCAACGACAGGCCCCTATATGGCTACACCTTC.

This chain uses TRBV6-5 with TRBJ2-7; D ambiguous. The CDR3 is 14 amino acids. Germline V gene sequence: CDR1 MNHEY, CDR2 SVGAGI. Trimming cost V 2 bases and J 2 bases, with 10 bases left between them. This CDR3 is CASSYQVPAYEQYF. In nucleotides, the CDR3 is TGTGCCAGCAGTTACCAGGTGCCCGCCTACGAGCAGTACTTC.

The chain combines TRBV28 with TRBJ2-2; D unclear. The germline V gene has CDR1 MDHEN and CDR2 SYDVKM. Between the trimmed V and J ends, which lost 7 bases and 0 bases, there was a span of 9 bases. The CDR3 consists of 14 residues. The CDR3 is CASTILTNTGELFF. The CDR3 DNA sequence: TGTGCCAGCACCATCCTAACGAACACCGGGGAGCTGTTTTTT.

This clone came up once. The genes are TRBV7-8 and TRBJ1-3, with a possible D match to TRBD1 (6 bases). With 5 bases removed from V and 0 bases from J, the gap between germline ends came to 11 bases. The CDR3 loop spans 15 amino acids. Germline V gene data show CDR1 as SGHVS and CDR2 as FQNEAQ. In DNA form, the CDR3 reads TGTGCCAGCAGCACCCAGGGGAGCTCTGGAAACACCATATATTTT. Protein sequence: CASSTQGSSGNTIYF.

The chain combines TRBV12-5 with TRBJ2-1, with 12 bases aligning to TRBD2. J lost 7 bases, V lost 1 base, and 2 bases had no gene match. CDR3 length: 15 residues. The germline V gene encodes CDR1 LGHNT and CDR2 FRNRAP. CDR3 in DNA: TGTGCTAGTGGTTTGGGACTAGCGGGGGTAAATGAGCAGTTCTTC. It specifies CASGLGLAGVNEQFF. The full variable domain, completed using reference TRBV12-5 and TRBJ2-1, is DARVTQTPRHKVTEMGQEVTMRCQPILGHNTVFWYRQTMMQGLELLAYFRNRAPLDDSGMPKDRFSAEMPDATLATLKIQPSEPRDSAVYFCASGLGLAGVNEQFFGPGTRLTVL.